A single sample gave rise to the 30 T cell receptor beta chains below, sequenced in a study of CD8 T cells in Susac syndrome. Random hexamers were used to reverse transcribe an amount of roughly 0.5 to 1 ug RNA. From the immunoSEQ multiplex PCR reads, TCRdb called clonotypes with MiXCR, one entry per CDR3 protein. The table includes about 140,000 distinct CDR3 sequences, 85% to 95% detected once. The source material was CD4+ T cells from PBMCs. The receptors originated from a human donor with multiple sclerosis.

The chain is built from TRBV29-1 and TRBJ1-1; D not certain. Trimming pared 8 bases from V and 2 bases from J, leaving 15 bases between. The CDR3 length is 13 residues. Germline loops: CDR1 SQVTM, CDR2 ANQGSEA. This chain's CDR3 is CSPSIGSNTEAFF. The CDR3 DNA sequence: TGCAGCCCCTCCATAGGGTCCAACACTGAAGCTTTCTTT.

This chain connects TRBV3-1 to TRBJ2-3; no definite D call. CDR1 is LGHDT, CDR2 YNNKEL, per germline (reference sequence). The CDR3 loop spans 14 amino acids. The germline V and J ends were trimmed by 3 bases and 2 bases, with 9 bases remaining between them. The CDR3 here is CASSHRFSTDTQYF. CDR3 nucleotides: TGTGCCAGCAGCCACAGATTTTCCACAGATACGCAGTATTTT.

The rearrangement joins TRBV20-1 to TRBJ2-5, with 7 bases matching TRBD2. The CDR3 is made up of 15 amino acids. The V gene end was trimmed by 6 bases and the J gene end by 5 bases; junction bases not matched to a gene: 15. From germline, CDR1 is DFQATT and CDR2 SNEGSKA (reference sequence). CDR3 residues: CSATLMGGPGETQYF. DNA for the CDR3: TGCAGTGCGACACTTATGGGAGGGCCTGGGGAGACCCAGTACTTC.

V gene TRBV28 combines with J gene TRBJ2-3, with 13 bases aligning to TRBD2. V lost 5 bases and J lost 4; bases outside the gene matches: 9. The CDR3 spans 17 residues. Germline values: CDR1 MDHEN, CDR2 SYDVKM. CDR3 in amino acids: CASSRLTSGGAADTQYF. Here the CDR3 DNA reads TGTGCCAGCAGTCGACTTACTAGCGGGGGGGCGGCAGATACGCAGTATTTT. Full variable domain (outside the CDR3, taken from reference TRBV28 and TRBJ2-3): DVKVTQSSRYLVKRTGEKVFLECVQDMDHENMFWYRQDPGLGLRLIYFSYDVKMKEKGDIPEGYSVSREKKERFSLILESASTNQTSMYLCASSRLTSGGAADTQYFGPGTRLTVL.

The CDR3 loop reads CASSPGDREYGYTF. The CDR3 DNA follows: TGTGCCAGCAGCCCGGGGGACAGGGAATATGGCTACACCTTC. The rearrangement links TRBV5-6 to TRBJ1-2; 9 bases map to TRBD1. CDR1 SGHDT and CDR2 YYEEEE come from the germline V gene. J lost 5 bases, V lost 4 bases, and 6 bases had no gene match. The CDR3 has 14 residues. Based on the CDR3 plus reference TRBV5-6 and TRBJ1-2, the full variable domain is DAGVTQSPTHLIKTRGQQVTLRCSPKSGHDTVSWYQQALGQGPQFIFQYYEEEERQRGNFPDRFSGHQFPNYSSELNVNALLLGDSALYLCASSPGDREYGYTFGSGTRLTVV.

This chain connects TRBV3-1 to TRBJ1-2; maybe TRBD1 (5 bases). This CDR3 has 13 amino acids. V was pared by 7 bases and J by 7 bases, with 16 bases between. CDR1 and CDR2 (germline): LGHDT, YNNKEL (reference sequence). As DNA, the CDR3 is TGTGCCAGCACTCGTATAGGGGAATCTGGCTACACCTTC. This codes for CASTRIGESGYTF.

The rearrangement joins TRBV30 to TRBJ2-3; the D gene is possibly TRBD2 (7 bases). V was cut by 4 bases and J by 0 bases, with 20 bases left in between. CDR1 GTSNPN and CDR2 SVGIG come from the germline V gene (reference sequence). The CDR3 extends over 17 amino acids. The CDR3 sequence is CAWTIGGDPASTDTQYF. The CDR3 DNA is TGTGCCTGGACCATAGGGGGGGACCCGGCTAGCACAGATACGCAGTATTTT.

This clonotype was recorded only once. The chain is built from TRBV4-1 and TRBJ2-7; maybe TRBD1 (6 bases). Between the trimmed V and J ends, which lost 1 base and 0 bases, there was a span of 7 bases. In germline, CDR1 is MGHRA, CDR2 YSYEKL. This CDR3 is built from 14 residues. CDR3 sequence reads: CASSQGTVSYEQYF. Written as DNA, the CDR3 is TGCGCCAGCAGCCAAGGGACAGTCTCCTACGAGCAGTACTTC.

The chain carries TRBV29-1 and TRBJ2-1, with D maybe TRBD2 (5 bases). The CDR3 is 15 residues long. Germline CDR1 and CDR2: SQVTM and ANQGSEA. V was clipped by 6 bases and J by 5 bases, with 20 bases between them. CDR3 residues: CSVASQLGRHNEQFF. The CDR3 nucleotides read TGCAGCGTCGCCTCCCAACTAGGGCGCCACAATGAGCAGTTCTTC.

The chain recombines TRBV27 with TRBJ2-3; D is unresolved. CDR3 size: 12 residues. Trimming removed 4 bases from V and 9 bases from J, with 11 bases in between. Germline V gene data show CDR1 as MNHEY and CDR2 as SMNVEV (reference sequence). DNA for the CDR3: TGTGCCAGCAGTTCCAACCTGGGGACGCAGTATTTT. It specifies CASSSNLGTQYF.

The chain has TRBV12-3 or TRBV12-4 and TRBJ1-6; 7 bases are shared with TRBD1. The CDR3 extends over 15 amino acids. J was trimmed by 5 bases and V by 2 bases; bases with no gene match: 3. CDR3 DNA sequence: TGTGCCAGCAGTTTAATAGGGGGCGATAATTCACCCCTCCACTTT. Translated, it gives CASSLIGGDNSPLHF.

This rearrangement joins TRBV6-1 to TRBJ2-5; 8 positions agree with TRBD1. The CDR3 consists of 15 residues. Germline loops: CDR1 MNHNS, CDR2 SASEGT. V lost 6 bases, J lost 3 bases, and 9 bases stayed unmatched. The CDR3 is CASRSGTGLKETQYF. The CDR3 bases are TGTGCCAGCAGATCCGGGACAGGACTTAAAGAGACCCAGTACTTC.

This chain links TRBV27 with TRBJ1-2, with D perhaps matching TRBD1 (5 bases). The CDR3 spans 13 residues. CDR1 and CDR2 (germline): MNHEY, SMNVEV (reference sequence). Trimming removed 6 bases from V and 4 bases from J, with 12 bases in between. DNA of the CDR3: TGTGCCAGCAGGACAGACCAACTCTATGGCTACACCTTC. As protein: CASRTDQLYGYTF.

The count of this clonotype is one. V and J are TRBV13 and TRBJ2-3, with 9 bases lining up with TRBD2. This CDR3 is 17 amino acids long. V shed 2 bases, J shed 4 bases, and the junction held 10 bases outside the gene matches. Germline-derived CDR1 and CDR2 are PRHDT and FYEKMQ (reference sequence). The CDR3 spells CASSLQQTGTSPDTQYF. The CDR3 DNA follows: TGTGCCAGCAGCTTACAACAAACCGGGACTAGCCCAGATACGCAGTATTTT.

The V call is TRBV3-1, the J call TRBJ2-7; weak D call: TRBD2 (7 bases). V was cut by 4 bases and J by 2 bases, with 12 bases left in between. This CDR3 is 14 amino acids long. Germline assignment: CDR1 LGHDT and CDR2 YNNKEL (reference sequence). In DNA form, the CDR3 reads TGTGCCAGCAGCCCGGGGGGCCCACCCTACGAGCAGTACTTC. This translates into CASSPGGPPYEQYF.

The chain joins TRBV5-4 to TRBJ2-3, with a weak D call TRBD1 (5 bases). Germline V gene data show CDR1 as SGHNT and CDR2 as YYREEE (reference sequence). CDR3 length: 13 residues. V lost 5 bases to trimming and J lost 1 base, with 8 bases between them. CDR3 sequence reads: CASRLGGTDTQYF. The CDR3 coding sequence is TGTGCCAGCAGATTAGGGGGCACAGATACGCAGTATTTT.

The gene calls are TRBV29-1 and TRBJ1-3, with D uncertain. Germline V gene data show CDR1 as SQVTM and CDR2 as ANQGSEA. The germline V and J ends were trimmed by 7 bases and 0 bases, with 10 bases remaining between them. This CDR3 has 13 residues. In nucleotides, the CDR3 is TGCAGCGGTCACGTTAGCTCTGGAAACACCATATATTTT. Its translation is CSGHVSSGNTIYF. The variable domain in full, completed from reference TRBV29-1 and TRBJ1-3, reads SAVISQKPSRDICQRGTSLTIQCQVDSQVTMMFWYRQQPGQSLTLIATANQGSEATYESGFVIDKFPISRPNLTFSTLTVSNMSPEDSSIYLCSGHVSSGNTIYFGEGSWLTVV.

The V gene is TRBV29-1, the J gene TRBJ2-6, with D possibly being TRBD2 (6 bases). V lost 2 bases and J lost 3, with 8 bases in between. Germline CDR1 reads SQVTM; CDR2 reads ANQGSEA. The CDR3 loop spans 14 amino acids. Here the CDR3 DNA reads TGCAGCGTTGAATGGGGAGGTGGGGCCAACGTCCTGACTTTC. Amino acid sequence: CSVEWGGGANVLTF.

The chain carries TRBV25-1 and TRBJ2-4; 8 bases fit TRBD1. The CDR3 is 16 amino acids. Germline trimming cut 0 bases from V and 4 bases from J; bases unmatched to any gene: 5. CDR1 and CDR2 (germline): MGHDK, SYGVNS. The CDR3 region has the DNA TGTGCCAGCAGTGAATACGGCAGGGGGCCAAAAAACATTCAGTACTTC. It translates to CASSEYGRGPKNIQYF.

The chain carries TRBV7-2 and TRBJ1-2; the D is unclear. Trimming cost V 7 bases and J 0 bases, with 12 bases left between them. Germline CDR1 is SGHTA and CDR2 is FQGNSA. The CDR3 sequence is 14 residues long. CDR3 sequence reads: CASTVDGANYGYTF. The CDR3 nucleotides are TGTGCCAGCACCGTGGACGGAGCTAACTATGGCTACACCTTC.

This clonotype was detected only a few times. The V gene is TRBV2, the J gene TRBJ2-3; no clear D gene. The CDR3 length is 12 residues. Trimming took off 5 bases at V and 0 bases at J, with 3 bases between the two ends. Germline V gene lookup returns CDR1 SNHLY and CDR2 FYNNEI. CDR3 coding DNA: TGTGCCAGCAGTACTAGCACAGATACGCAGTATTTT. This gives the protein CASSTSTDTQYF.

The chain has TRBV20-1 and TRBJ2-3, with D perhaps being TRBD1 or TRBD2 (6 bases each). This CDR3 region has 14 residues. The germline CDR1 and CDR2 sequences are DFQATT and SNEGSKA (reference sequence). V was trimmed by 5 bases and J by 4 bases, leaving 16 bases between them. CDR3 DNA sequence: TGCAGTGCTCGCCCGGGGGCCGGTGCAGATACGCAGTATTTT. Protein: CSARPGAGADTQYF.

The chain combines TRBV6-5 with TRBJ2-3, with D possibly being TRBD1 or TRBD2 (5 bases each). Germline CDR1 is MNHEY and CDR2 is SVGAGI. Trimming removed 5 bases at V and 1 base at J, with 13 bases between. The CDR3 extends over 15 amino acids. DNA for the CDR3: TGTGCCAGCAGTGACGGGACCGCAGGCACAGATACGCAGTATTTT. Its translation is CASSDGTAGTDTQYF.

CDR3 region: CSAPRVGAYEQYF. The CDR3, as DNA: TGCAGTGCTCCACGAGTCGGGGCTTACGAGCAGTACTTC. The chain uses TRBV20-1 and TRBJ2-7; either TRBD1 or TRBD2 may supply D (5 bases each). Germline V lookup: CDR1 DFQATT, CDR2 SNEGSKA (reference sequence). The CDR3 covers 13 residues. With 5 bases removed from V and 4 bases from J, the gap between germline ends came to 15 bases.

CDR3 DNA sequence: TGTGCCAGCTCATCTAGTCGGGGGGGTTACGAGCAGTACTTC. It specifies CASSSSRGGYEQYF. This chain joins TRBV18 and TRBJ2-7, with 8 bases identical to TRBD2. The germline V gene has CDR1 KGHSH and CDR2 LQKENI. The junction had 7 bases not matched to a gene; V was cut back by 5 bases and J by 4 bases. This CDR3 has 14 residues.

This rearrangement joins TRBV2 to TRBJ1-1; D might be TRBD1 (6 bases). Trimming cost V 6 bases and J 5 bases, with 19 bases left between them. The CDR3 length is 15 residues. The germline V gene has CDR1 SNHLY and CDR2 FYNNEI. CDR3 loop: CASRKGTTERTEAFF. The CDR3 DNA follows: TGTGCCAGCAGGAAAGGGACAACTGAGCGGACTGAAGCTTTCTTT.

This chain uses TRBV15 with TRBJ2-3, with 9 bases that match TRBD2. V dropped 5 bases and J dropped 0; count of bases not matched to a gene: 6. CDR3 length equals 16 residues. In germline, CDR1 is LNHNV, CDR2 YYDKDF (reference sequence). The CDR3 region is CATSGGTSGSTDTQYF. DNA of the CDR3: TGTGCCACCAGCGGGGGAACTAGCGGGAGCACAGATACGCAGTATTTT.

The chain carries TRBV5-1 and TRBJ1-3; no reliable D call. The CDR3 loop spans 14 amino acids. Germline CDR1 SGHRS, CDR2 YFSETQ. Trimming removed 0 bases from V and 0 bases from J, with 4 bases in between. The CDR3 is CASSLAVSGNTIYF. The CDR3 coding sequence is TGCGCCAGCAGCTTGGCCGTCTCTGGAAACACCATATATTTT.

The genes are TRBV5-4 and TRBJ2-7; possibly TRBD1 for D (6 bases). This CDR3 spans 14 amino acids. Trimming removed 3 bases at V and 4 bases at J, with 14 bases between. Germline-derived CDR1 and CDR2 are SGHNT and YYREEE (reference sequence). For the CDR3, the DNA is TGTGCCAGCAGCTCCACAGCAGGGGATTACGAGCAGTACTTC. Residues: CASSSTAGDYEQYF.

This chain joins TRBV29-1 and TRBJ2-7, with TRBD1 as a possible D gene (6 bases). Trimming removed 3 bases at V and 0 bases at J, with 12 bases between. Per the germline V gene, CDR1 is SQVTM and CDR2 is ANQGSEA. The CDR3 sequence is 14 residues long. CDR3 DNA: TGCAGCGTTGAGGGGACACATTCCTCCTACGAGCAGTACTTC. Amino acids: CSVEGTHSSYEQYF.